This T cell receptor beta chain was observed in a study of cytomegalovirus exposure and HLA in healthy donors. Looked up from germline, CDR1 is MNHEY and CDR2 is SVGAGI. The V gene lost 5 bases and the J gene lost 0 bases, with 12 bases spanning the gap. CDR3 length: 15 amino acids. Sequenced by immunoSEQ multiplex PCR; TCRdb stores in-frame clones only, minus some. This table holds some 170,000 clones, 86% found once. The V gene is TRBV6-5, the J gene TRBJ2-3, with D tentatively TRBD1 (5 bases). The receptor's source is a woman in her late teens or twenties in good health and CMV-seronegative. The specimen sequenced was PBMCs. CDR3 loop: CASSTGSFSTDTQYF. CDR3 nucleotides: TGTGCCAGCAGTACAGGATCCTTTAGCACAGATACGCAGTATTTT.